The present T cell receptor beta chain was sequenced within a study of T cells expressing NK-cell markers. Looking at the study overall: TCR beta repertoires came from sorted CD3+CD56+NKG2C+, CD3+CD56+NKG2C- and CD3+CD56-NKG2C+ T cells. Seven of the eight sequenced donors were HCMV-seropositive; one was seronegative. Study-wide results and caveats: Six or seven donors carried dominant NKG2C+ clonotypes that made up roughly 1.0-7.0% of their CD8+ T cells. The study left the HCMV specificity of expanded NKG2C+ T cell clones unresolved.

TCRdb re-called the 5' RACE reads; one entry per CDR3 protein, DNA not given. Recorded for this sample: about 15,000 distinct CDR3 sequences. CDR1 is SGDLS, CDR2 YYNGEE, per germline. The CDR3 loop spans 12 amino acids. Remarks on this clonotype: Its antigen remains unknown.

The TCR was taken from a man aged 18-69 years in good health. The material sequenced was blood T cells: a sorted CD56 or NKG2C T cell subset, CD4+ or CD8+ T cells, or bulk PBMC T cells (not recorded which). The gene calls are TRBV9 and TRBJ2-1. CDR3 loop: CASSVSLGEQFF.